This is a list of T cell receptor beta chains from one sample in a study of cytotoxic CD8 clonotypes in ibrutinib-treated CLL. This table comes from immunoSEQ multiplex PCR, and its TCRdb copy is limited to in-frame clones, with some not included. The sample has 150,000 or so clones; 80% are singletons. The material was PBMCs, obtained after 36 months of ibrutinib treatment. The receptors derive from a human donor with chronic lymphocytic leukemia. The CDR3 runs from the conserved cysteine through the conserved F or W. D genes are given only for firm matches. Size values are once, few and many counts, or a class for expanded clones, and some rows have none.

TGTGCCAGCAGATTCGGTCGACAGGGAGTGAACGAGCAGTACTTC	CASRFGRQGVNEQYF	TRBV27	TRBJ2-7	TRBD1	-
TGTGCCATCCAGACGGGGGTTCGGCCCCAGCATTTT	CAIQTGVRPQHF	TRBV6-1	TRBJ1-5	-	-
TGTGCCAGTAGTGTCCGGGACAGACATCAGCCCCAGCATTTT	CASSVRDRHQPQHF	TRBV19	TRBJ1-5	TRBD1	few
TGTGCCAGCAGCAAAAGGGACTACCTAGGGGAGACCCAGTACTTC	CASSKRDYLGETQYF	TRBV7-9	TRBJ2-5	TRBD2	-
TGTGCCAGCAGCTTGGAAGGGAGATACAATGAGCAGTTCTTC	CASSLEGRYNEQFF	TRBV5-8	TRBJ2-1	-	few
TGCGCCAGCAGAGATCTTCTAGCGGGAGAAAACAATGAGCAGTTCTTC	CASRDLLAGENNEQFF	TRBV10-2	TRBJ2-1	TRBD2	-
TGTGCCAGCAGCTTAGGGGGGGTACTAGCGGGAGTCGAGCAGTACTTC	CASSLGGVLAGVEQYF	TRBV13	TRBJ2-7	TRBD2	-
TGTGCCAGTAGTACGACAGGGGCAGGCGGTGAAAAACTGTTTTTT	CASSTTGAGGEKLFF	TRBV19	TRBJ1-4	TRBD1	-
TGTGCTAGTGGTTTGCCGCGCGTACAGGGGGCTTTGGACGAGCAGTACTTC	CASGLPRVQGALDEQYF	TRBV12-5	TRBJ2-7	TRBD1	-
TGCGCCAGCAGACCCCGACTAGCGGAGTCCTACGAGCAGTACTTC	CASRPRLAESYEQYF	TRBV4-1	TRBJ2-7	TRBD2	-
TGCGCCAGCAGCTTGTTTCTGGCAGGGCACCCCTACGAGCAGTACTTC	CASSLFLAGHPYEQYF	TRBV5-1	TRBJ2-7	-	few
TGCGCCAGCAGCTTGAGGACAGGGTCGTATGATTCACCCCTCCACTTT	CASSLRTGSYDSPLHF	TRBV5-1	TRBJ1-6	TRBD1	-
TGTGCCAGCAGTGAACCAAGGGACATGAACACTGAAGCTTTCTTT	CASSEPRDMNTEAFF	TRBV2	TRBJ1-1	-	-
TGTGCCAGCGATTCCCAGTACTTC	CASDSQYF	TRBV2	TRBJ2-5	-	-
TGTGCCAGTAGCAGTTCACTTCGAAACACCATATATTTT	CASSSSLRNTIYF	TRBV6-5	TRBJ1-3	-	-
TGTGCCAGCAGTGAGGCACAGGGAGATAATTCACCCCTCCACTTT	CASSEAQGDNSPLHF	TRBV6-1	TRBJ1-6	-	few